The subject of this entry is one TCR beta chain. The CDR3 spans 15 residues. Germline V gives CDR1 SGHRS, CDR2 YFSETQ. V was clipped by 4 bases and J by 8 bases; unmatched bases: 10. Measured with immunoSEQ multiplex PCR; TCRdb has only the in-frame clones, and not every one. The sample shows approximately 38,000 clones, about nine tenths of them seen only once. The data derive from a study of T cell changes during pregnancy in multiple sclerosis. This specimen was CD8+ T cells from peripheral blood mononuclear cells, taken in the second trimester of pregnancy. This TCR derives from a female donor with multiple sclerosis, enrolled in a pregnancy study. The rearrangement links TRBV5-1 to TRBJ2-4, with 9 bases matching TRBD1. The CDR3 spells CASSVGTGLWDIQYF. The CDR3 bases are TGCGCCAGCAGCGTTGGGACAGGGCTTTGGGACATTCAGTACTTC.